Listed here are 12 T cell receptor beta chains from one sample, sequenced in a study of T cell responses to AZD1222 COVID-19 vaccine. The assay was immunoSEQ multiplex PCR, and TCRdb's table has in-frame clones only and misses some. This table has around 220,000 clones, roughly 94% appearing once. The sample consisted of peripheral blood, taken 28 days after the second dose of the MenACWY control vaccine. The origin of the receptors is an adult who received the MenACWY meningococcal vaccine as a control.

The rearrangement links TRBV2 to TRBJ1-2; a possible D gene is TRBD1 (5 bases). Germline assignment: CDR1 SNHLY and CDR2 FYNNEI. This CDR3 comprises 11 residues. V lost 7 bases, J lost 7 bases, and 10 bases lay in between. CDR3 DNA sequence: TGTGCCAGCACCCAGGGACCTGGCTACACCTTC. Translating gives CASTQGPGYTF.

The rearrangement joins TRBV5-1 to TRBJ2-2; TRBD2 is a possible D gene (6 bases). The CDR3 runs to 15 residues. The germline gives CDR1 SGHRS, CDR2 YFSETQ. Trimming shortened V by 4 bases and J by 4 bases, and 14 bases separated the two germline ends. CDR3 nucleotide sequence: TGCGCCAGCAGCCCGGGCCGGGGGTCCACCGGGGAGCTGTTTTTT. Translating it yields CASSPGRGSTGELFF.

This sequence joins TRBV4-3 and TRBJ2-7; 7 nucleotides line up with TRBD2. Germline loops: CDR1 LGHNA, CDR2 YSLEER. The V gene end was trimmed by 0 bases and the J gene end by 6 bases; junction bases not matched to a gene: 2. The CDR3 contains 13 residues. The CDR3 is CASSQEGGAEQYF. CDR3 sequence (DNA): TGCGCCAGCAGCCAAGAGGGAGGGGCCGAGCAGTACTTC.

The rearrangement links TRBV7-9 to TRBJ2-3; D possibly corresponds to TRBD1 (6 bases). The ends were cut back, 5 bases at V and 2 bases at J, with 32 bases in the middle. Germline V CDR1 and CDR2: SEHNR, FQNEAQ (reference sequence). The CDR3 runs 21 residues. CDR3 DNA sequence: TGTGCCAGCAGCATTTCCCTGGGGCGCAGGGGTTCCCTCTACGACACAGATACGCAGTATTTT. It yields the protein CASSISLGRRGSLYDTDTQYF.

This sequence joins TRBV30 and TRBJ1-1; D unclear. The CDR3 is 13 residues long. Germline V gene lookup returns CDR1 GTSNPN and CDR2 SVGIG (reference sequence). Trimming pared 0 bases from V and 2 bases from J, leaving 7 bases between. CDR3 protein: CAWSVQDNTEAFF. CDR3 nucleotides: TGTGCCTGGAGTGTTCAGGATAACACTGAAGCTTTCTTT.

The CDR3 region has the DNA TGTGCCAGCAGCTCTCTCGACAGGGAACAAGAGACCCAGTACTTC. This translates into CASSSLDREQETQYF. The V gene is TRBV7-9, the J gene TRBJ2-5, with 7 bases that match TRBD1. Germline V CDR1 and CDR2: SEHNR, FQNEAQ (reference sequence). After removal of 4 bases from V and 2 bases from J, the junction contained 7 bases not matched to a gene. This CDR3 contains 15 residues.

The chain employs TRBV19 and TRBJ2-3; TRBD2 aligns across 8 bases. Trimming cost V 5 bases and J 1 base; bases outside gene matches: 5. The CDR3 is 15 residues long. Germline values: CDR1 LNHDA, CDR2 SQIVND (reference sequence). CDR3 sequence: CASSRFSGGTDTQYF. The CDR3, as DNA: TGTGCCAGTAGTCGATTTAGCGGGGGCACAGATACGCAGTATTTT.

The CDR3 sequence is CASSPSSYNSPLHF. The DNA for the CDR3 is TGTGCCAGCAGTCCGAGCTCCTATAATTCACCCCTCCACTTT. The genes are TRBV14 and TRBJ1-6; D remains ambiguous. The germline V gene has CDR1 SGHDN and CDR2 FVKESK. Trimming left V 6 bases short and J 0 bases short, with 6 bases between. The CDR3 extends over 14 amino acids. The variable domain in full, with the rest retrieved from reference TRBV14 and TRBJ1-6, is EAGVTQFPSHSVIEKGQTVTLRCDPISGHDNLYWYRRVMGKEIKFLLHFVKESKQDESGMPNNRFLAERTGGTYSTLKVQPAELEDSGVYFCASSPSSYNSPLHFGNGTRLTVT.

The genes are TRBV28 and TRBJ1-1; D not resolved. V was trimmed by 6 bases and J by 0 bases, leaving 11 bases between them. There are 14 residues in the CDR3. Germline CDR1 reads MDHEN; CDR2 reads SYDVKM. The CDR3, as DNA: TGTGCCAGCAGGCTCGGACGGTTGAACACTGAAGCTTTCTTT. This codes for CASRLGRLNTEAFF.

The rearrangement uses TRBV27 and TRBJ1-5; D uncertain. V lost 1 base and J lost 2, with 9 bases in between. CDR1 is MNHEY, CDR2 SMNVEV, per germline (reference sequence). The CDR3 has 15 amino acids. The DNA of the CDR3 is TGTGCCAGCAGTTTATTCGGTGTGCGCAATCAGCCCCAGCATTTT. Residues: CASSLFGVRNQPQHF.

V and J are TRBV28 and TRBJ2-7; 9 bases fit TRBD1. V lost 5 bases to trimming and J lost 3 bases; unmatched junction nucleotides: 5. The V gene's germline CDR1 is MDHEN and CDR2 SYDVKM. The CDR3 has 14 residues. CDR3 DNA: TGTGCCAGCAGTACCGGGACAGGGTTCTACGAGCAGTACTTC. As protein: CASSTGTGFYEQYF.

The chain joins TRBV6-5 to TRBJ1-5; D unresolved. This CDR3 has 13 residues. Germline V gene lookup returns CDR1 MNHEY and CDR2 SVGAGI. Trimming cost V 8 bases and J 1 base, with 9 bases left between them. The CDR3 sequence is CASFADSNQPQHF. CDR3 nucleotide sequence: TGTGCCAGCTTCGCCGACAGCAATCAGCCCCAGCATTTT.